These T cell receptor beta chains were read from a single sample in a study of CD8 T cells in Susac syndrome. TCRdb itself ran the immunoSEQ multiplex PCR reads through MiXCR, one entry per CDR3 protein. This sample has 150,000 to 160,000 distinct CDR3 sequences; about 95% occur once, and the top ten carry roughly 0.16%. Sequencing was performed on CD4+ T cells from PBMCs. Receptors were obtained from a human donor with Susac syndrome. CDR3s include the opening cysteine and the closing phenylalanine or tryptophan. The order of the fields is J gene, D gene, V gene, clone size, CDR3 protein, CDR3 DNA. The D gene is left open where the match is weak. Clone size appears in some rows only: once, few, many, or a class for an expanded clone.

TRBJ2-7	TRBD1	TRBV6-6	.	CASTNRGLEQYF	TGTGCCAGCACCAACAGGGGTCTCGAGCAGTACTTC
TRBJ1-5	.	TRBV7-9	.	CASSAQNQPQHF	TGTGCCAGCAGCGCTCAAAATCAGCCCCAGCATTTT
TRBJ1-2	.	TRBV5-4	.	CASSLPGELHGYTF	TGTGCCAGCAGCCTCCCTGGGGAACTCCATGGCTACACCTTC
TRBJ2-7	.	TRBV5-4	once	CASSPPASRGGEQYF	TGTGCCAGCAGCCCTCCGGCCAGCCGAGGTGGAGAGCAGTACTTC
TRBJ2-6	.	TRBV7-3	.	CASSLETSGANVLTF	TGTGCCAGCAGCTTAGAGACCTCTGGGGCCAACGTCCTGACTTTC
TRBJ2-4	.	TRBV7-9	.	CASSPVGQGNIQYF	TGTGCCAGCAGCCCCGTTGGGCAGGGGAACATTCAGTACTTC
TRBJ1-2	.	TRBV20-1	once	CSARDQETRVDGYTF	TGCAGTGCTAGAGATCAAGAGACCCGGGTGGACGGCTACACCTTC
TRBJ2-2	.	TRBV7-2	.	CASSLAGGVTGELFF	TGTGCCAGCAGCTTAGCAGGGGGTGTCACCGGGGAGCTGTTTTTT
TRBJ1-1	.	TRBV29-1	once	CSVARGTEAFF	TGCAGCGTTGCCAGGGGTACTGAAGCTTTCTTT
TRBJ2-5	.	TRBV20-1	.	CSARGPTGSEETQYF	TGCAGTGCTAGAGGCCCTACAGGGTCTGAGGAGACCCAGTACTTC
TRBJ1-1	.	TRBV20-1	.	CSARESTSNTEAFF	TGCAGTGCTAGAGAGTCAACATCGAACACTGAAGCTTTCTTT
TRBJ1-1	TRBD1	TRBV6-6	.	CASSYRGRGRITEAFF	TGTGCCAGCAGTTACCGAGGCAGGGGGAGGATCACTGAAGCTTTCTTT
TRBJ1-2	.	TRBV29-1	.	CSVGDGYGYTF	TGCAGCGTAGGGGACGGCTATGGCTACACCTTC
TRBJ2-7	TRBD1	TRBV15	.	CATSRDLAGQVDEQYF	TGTGCCACCAGCAGAGATCTTGCGGGACAGGTCGACGAGCAGTACTTC
TRBJ1-1	.	TRBV18	once	CASSPSTAMNTEAFF	TGTGCCAGCTCACCATCGACAGCAATGAACACTGAAGCTTTCTTT
TRBJ1-5	.	TRBV2	.	CASSETPGRNQPQHF	TGTGCCAGCAGTGAAACCCCGGGGCGCAATCAGCCCCAGCATTTT
TRBJ2-7	TRBD1	TRBV20-1	.	CSVPGQARPYEQYF	TGCAGTGTACCCGGACAGGCCCGGCCCTACGAGCAGTACTTC
TRBJ1-1	TRBD1	TRBV5-1	.	CASSPYRDRGSEAFF	TGCGCCAGCAGCCCATACCGGGACAGGGGATCTGAAGCTTTCTTT
TRBJ2-1	TRBD1	TRBV3-1	.	CASSLSGTGVNEQFF	TGTGCCAGCAGCCTATCCGGGACAGGGGTGAATGAGCAGTTCTTC
TRBJ1-1	TRBD1	TRBV6-2/TRBV6-3	.	CASLLTGMNTEAFF	TGTGCCAGCCTGTTGACAGGGATGAACACTGAAGCTTTCTTT
TRBJ2-1	.	TRBV6-1	.	CASSPFYEQFF	TGTGCCAGCAGCCCCTTCTATGAGCAGTTCTTC
TRBJ1-1	TRBD1	TRBV29-1	.	CSATGAMNTEAFF	TGCAGTGCGACAGGGGCGATGAACACTGAAGCTTTCTTT
TRBJ1-6	TRBD1	TRBV3-1	.	CASSPDRVNSPLHF	TGTGCCAGCAGTCCTGACAGGGTGAATTCACCCCTCCACTTT
TRBJ2-7	.	TRBV25-1	.	CASSDTVRSSYEQYF	TGTGCCAGCAGTGACACTGTAAGGAGCTCCTACGAGCAGTACTTC
TRBJ1-4	.	TRBV29-1	.	CSVGRSPNEKLFF	TGCAGCGTTGGAAGGTCACCTAATGAAAAACTGTTTTTT
TRBJ2-1	.	TRBV20-1	.	CSAPASYNEQFF	TGCAGTGCCCCGGCCAGTTACAATGAGCAGTTCTTC
TRBJ2-1	.	TRBV27	.	CASSFRYNEQFF	TGTGCCAGCAGTTTCCGGTACAATGAGCAGTTCTTC
TRBJ2-1	.	TRBV11-2	.	CASSLEPTGPSIF	TGTGCCAGCAGCTTAGAACCGACAGGCCCATCGATCTTC
TRBJ2-2	TRBD1	TRBV29-1	.	CSVEGQGNTGELFF	TGCAGCGTTGAGGGACAGGGTAATACCGGGGAGCTGTTTTTT
TRBJ1-4	.	TRBV29-1	.	CSVVLGEKLFF	TGCAGCGTTGTATTGGGTGAAAAACTGTTTTTT
TRBJ1-2	.	TRBV20-1	once	CSASGQNYGYTF	TGCAGTGCTAGTGGCCAGAACTATGGCTACACCTTC
TRBJ1-2	.	TRBV29-1	.	CSVQTLVGYGYTF	TGCAGCGTCCAGACACTCGTGGGGTATGGCTACACCTTC
TRBJ2-5	TRBD1	TRBV5-4	.	CASSARDRVAETQYF	TGTGCCAGCAGCGCGCGGGACAGGGTAGCGGAGACCCAGTACTTC
TRBJ2-7	.	TRBV21-1	.	CASSKEPEEGTLRYEQYF	TGTGCCAGCAGCAAAGAACCCGAGGAAGGGACTCTCCGCTACGAGCAGTACTTC
TRBJ1-6	.	TRBV6-5	.	CASSYSLEQNSPLHF	TGTGCCAGCAGTTACTCTTTAGAACAGAATTCACCCCTCCACTTT
TRBJ1-1	.	TRBV2	.	CASSEVMANTEAFF	TGTGCCAGCAGTGAAGTGATGGCAAACACTGAAGCTTTCTTT
TRBJ2-5	.	TRBV18	once	CASSPGRGQTQYF	TGTGCCAGCTCACCAGGGCGGGGCCAGACCCAGTACTTC
TRBJ2-7	TRBD1	TRBV7-2	.	CASTRQGTYEQYF	TGTGCCAGCACTAGACAGGGTACCTACGAGCAGTACTTC
TRBJ1-1	.	TRBV29-1	.	CSAGHTEAFF	TGCAGCGCCGGACACACTGAAGCTTTCTTT
TRBJ2-5	.	TRBV12-3/TRBV12-4	few	CASSTDTETQYF	TGTGCCAGCAGTACCGACACGGAGACCCAGTACTTC
TRBJ2-3	TRBD1	TRBV9	.	CASSARDRGPGTQYF	TGTGCCAGCAGCGCCCGGGACAGGGGGCCTGGTACGCAGTATTTT
TRBJ1-1	.	TRBV19	.	CASSMKLGALNTEAFF	TGTGCCAGTAGTATGAAATTGGGGGCCTTGAACACTGAAGCTTTCTTT